A single T cell receptor beta chain is shown here with its context. As yet, its antigen is unknown. This sample is part of a study of beta chain features in type 1 diabetes. Study-wide results and caveats: Type 1 diabetes patients showed a moderate but significant shortening of TCRB CDR3s in all four CD4+ subsets. VDJ junctions in type 1 diabetes patients carried more deletions and fewer insertions.

The entirety of the isolated RNA underwent reverse transcription, so expressed TCRB transcripts were sequenced. The method was immunoSEQ multiplex PCR; TCRdb's version includes in-frame clones alone and lacks a portion of them. The sample holds about 190,000 clones, over 6% seen once. Each sorted population was over 98% pure. This sequence originates from a man younger than 35 with type 1 diabetes. Source material: central memory CD4+ T cells from blood.

CDR3 bases: TGTGCCAGCAGCTTCCTTTCAGGGTCCGGAGAGACCCAGTACTTC. Translating gives CASSFLSGSGETQYF. This chain joins TRBV7-2 and TRBJ2-5, with D possibly being TRBD1 (5 bases). Germline V gene data show CDR1 as SGHTA and CDR2 as FQGNSA. Trimming left V 3 bases short and J 4 bases short, with 15 bases between. The CDR3 loop spans 15 amino acids.